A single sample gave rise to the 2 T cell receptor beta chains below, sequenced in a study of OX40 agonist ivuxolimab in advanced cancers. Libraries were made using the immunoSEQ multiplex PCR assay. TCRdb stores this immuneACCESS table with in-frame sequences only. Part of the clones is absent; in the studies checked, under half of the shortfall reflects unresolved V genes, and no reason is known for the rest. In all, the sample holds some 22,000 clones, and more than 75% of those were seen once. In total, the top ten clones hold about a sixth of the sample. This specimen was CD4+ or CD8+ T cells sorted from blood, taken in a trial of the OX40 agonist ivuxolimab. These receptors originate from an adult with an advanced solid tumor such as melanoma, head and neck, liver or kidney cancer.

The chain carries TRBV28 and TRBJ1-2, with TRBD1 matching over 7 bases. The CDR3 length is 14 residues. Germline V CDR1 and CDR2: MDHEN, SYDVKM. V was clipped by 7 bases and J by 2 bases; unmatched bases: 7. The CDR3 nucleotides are TGTGCCAGCAAACCGACAGGGCAAAACTATGGCTACACCTTC. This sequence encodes CASKPTGQNYGYTF.

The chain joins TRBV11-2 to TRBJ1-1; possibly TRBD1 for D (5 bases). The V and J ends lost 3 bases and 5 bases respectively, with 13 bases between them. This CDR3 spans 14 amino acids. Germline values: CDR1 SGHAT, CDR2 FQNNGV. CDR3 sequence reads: CASSLAGGETEAFF. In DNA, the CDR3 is TGTGCCAGCAGCTTGGCTGGGGGGGAGACTGAAGCTTTCTTT.